This note documents a single T cell receptor beta chain sequence. Its antigen is undetermined. This entry belongs to a study of T cells in localized non-small cell lung cancer. The CDR3 contains 15 residues. Germline V gives CDR1 SGHNT, CDR2 YYREEE (reference sequence). The V segment lost 4 bases and the J segment 8 bases; nucleotides outside the gene matches: 7. The study, taken as a whole, reports: Higher blood T cell density tracked longer overall survival. A median of roughly 52 of the top 100 tumor clones appeared in adjacent lung, which was paired and uninvolved. In uninvolved adjacent lung, T cell clonality reached its highest value, exceeding tumor.

Profiling relied on immunoSEQ multiplex PCR, and the TCRdb table lists in-frame clones only, not all of them. The table lists 25,000 to 30,000 clones, about 80% of them singletons. The TCR comes from a man between 40 and 70 years old with stage III lung adenocarcinoma. This chain uses TRBV5-4 with TRBJ2-3; TRBD2 agrees at 13 bases. The sequences come from peripheral blood mononuclear cells, collected before any cancer treatment. The CDR3 here is CASSTGLAGTGTQYF. The CDR3, as DNA: TGTGCCAGCAGCACGGGACTAGCGGGGACGGGTACGCAGTATTTT.